Given below is one TCR beta chain in context. MiXCR, applied by TCRdb to the RT-PCR reads, yields one record per CDR3 protein. The data hold approximately 150,000 distinct CDR3 sequences, with approximately 30% observed a single time. This entry belongs to a study of patients and donors after allogeneic stem cell transplantation. This receptor was taken from a human donor who was either an allogeneic HSCT recipient or a stem cell or donor lymphocyte infusion donor (not recorded which). It is not recorded whose cells these are; they may come from a transplant donor. The sequenced sample consisted of blood, either unsorted or a sorted T cell fraction (not recorded which).

The DNA of the CDR3 is TGTGCCAGCAGTTACTTGGTAGCACCCCTGAACAATGAGCAGTTCTTC. This codes for CASSYLVAPLNNEQFF. This chain links TRBV6-6 with TRBJ2-1; D gene uncertain. The V end was cut by 1 base, the J end by 5 bases, with 15 bases between. CDR1 is MNHNY and CDR2 is SVGAGI in the germline V gene (reference sequence). The CDR3 contains 16 residues.